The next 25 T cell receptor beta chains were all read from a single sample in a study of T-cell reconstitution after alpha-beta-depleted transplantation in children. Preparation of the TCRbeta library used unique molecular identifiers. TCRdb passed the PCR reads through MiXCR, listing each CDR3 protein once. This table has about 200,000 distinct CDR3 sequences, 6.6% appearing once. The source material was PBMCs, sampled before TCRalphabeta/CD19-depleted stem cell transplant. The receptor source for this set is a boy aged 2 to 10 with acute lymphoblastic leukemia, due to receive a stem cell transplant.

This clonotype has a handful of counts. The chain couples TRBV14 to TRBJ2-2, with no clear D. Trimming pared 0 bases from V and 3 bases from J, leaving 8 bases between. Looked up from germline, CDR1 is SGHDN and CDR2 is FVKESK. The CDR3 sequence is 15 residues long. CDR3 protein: CASSQEGPYTGELFF. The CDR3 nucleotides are TGTGCCAGCAGCCAAGAAGGGCCGTACACCGGGGAGCTGTTTTTT.

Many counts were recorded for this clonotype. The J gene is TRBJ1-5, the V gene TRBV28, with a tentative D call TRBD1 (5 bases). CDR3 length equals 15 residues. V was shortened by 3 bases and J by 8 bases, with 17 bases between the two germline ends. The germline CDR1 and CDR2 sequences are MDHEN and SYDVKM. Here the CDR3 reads CASSFDRPGREPQHF. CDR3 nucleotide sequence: TGTGCCAGCAGTTTCGACAGACCTGGAAGGGAGCCCCAGCATTTT.

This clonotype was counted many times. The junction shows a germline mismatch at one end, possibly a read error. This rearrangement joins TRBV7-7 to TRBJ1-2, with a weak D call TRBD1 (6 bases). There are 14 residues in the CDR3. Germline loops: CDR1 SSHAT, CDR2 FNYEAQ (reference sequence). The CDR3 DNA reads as TGTGCTAGCAGCCCCATAGGGGGGGAAGGTGGCTACACCTTC. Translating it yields CASSPIGGEGGYTF. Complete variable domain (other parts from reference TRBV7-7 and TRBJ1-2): GAGVSQSPRYKVTKRGQDVTLRCDPISSHATLYWYQQALGQGPEFLTYFNYEAQPDKSGLPSDRFSAERPEGSISTLTIQRTEQRDSAMYRCASSPIGGEGGYTFGSGTRLTVV.

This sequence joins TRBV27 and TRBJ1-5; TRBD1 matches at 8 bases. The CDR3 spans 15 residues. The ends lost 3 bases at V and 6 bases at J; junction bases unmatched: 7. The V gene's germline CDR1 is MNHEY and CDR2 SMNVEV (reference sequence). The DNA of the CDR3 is TGTGCCAGCAGTTTCCTTCAGGGGGCGGGTCAGCCCCAGCATTTT. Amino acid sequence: CASSFLQGAGQPQHF.

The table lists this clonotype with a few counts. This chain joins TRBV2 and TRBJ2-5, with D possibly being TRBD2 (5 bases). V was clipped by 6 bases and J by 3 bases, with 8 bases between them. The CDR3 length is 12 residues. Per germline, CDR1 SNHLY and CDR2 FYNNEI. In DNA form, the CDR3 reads TGTGCCAGCAGGAGGGTTGAAGAGACCCAGTACTTC. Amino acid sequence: CASRRVEETQYF.

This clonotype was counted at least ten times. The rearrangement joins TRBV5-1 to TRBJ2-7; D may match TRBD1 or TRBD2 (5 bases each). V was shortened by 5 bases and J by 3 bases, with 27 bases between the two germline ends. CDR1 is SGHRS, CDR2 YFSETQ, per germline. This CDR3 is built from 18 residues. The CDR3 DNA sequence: TGCGCCAGCAGTCCTGGGGACCCCTGGCGCGATGGGGGCTACGAGCAGTACTTC. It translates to CASSPGDPWRDGGYEQYF.

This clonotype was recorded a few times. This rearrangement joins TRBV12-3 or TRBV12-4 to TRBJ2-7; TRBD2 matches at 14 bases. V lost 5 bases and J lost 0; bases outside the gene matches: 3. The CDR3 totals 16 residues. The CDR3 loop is CASSPGLAGDSYEQYF. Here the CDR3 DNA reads TGTGCCAGCAGTCCGGGACTAGCGGGGGACTCCTACGAGCAGTACTTC.

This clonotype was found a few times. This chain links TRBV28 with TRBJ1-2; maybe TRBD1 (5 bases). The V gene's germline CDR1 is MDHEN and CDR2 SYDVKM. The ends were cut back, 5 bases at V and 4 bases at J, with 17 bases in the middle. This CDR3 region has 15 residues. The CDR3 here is CASSTRLGGGYGYTF. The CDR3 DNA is TGTGCCAGCAGTACTCGACTCGGGGGGGGCTATGGCTACACCTTC.

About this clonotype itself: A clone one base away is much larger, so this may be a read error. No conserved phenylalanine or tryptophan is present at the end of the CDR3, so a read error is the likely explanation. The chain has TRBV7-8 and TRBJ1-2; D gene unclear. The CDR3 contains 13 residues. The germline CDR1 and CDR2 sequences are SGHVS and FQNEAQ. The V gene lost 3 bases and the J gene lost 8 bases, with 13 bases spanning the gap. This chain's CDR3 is CASSLEDRTGYTC. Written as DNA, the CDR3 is TGTGCCAGCAGCTTGGAGGACCGGACCGGCTACACCTGC.

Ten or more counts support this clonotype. CDR3 nucleotide sequence: TGCGCCAGCAGCTCGCCGGGAATTCATGGCTACACCTTC. This codes for CASSSPGIHGYTF. The chain links TRBV5-1 to TRBJ1-2; no firm D call. The CDR3 runs 13 residues. Trimming took 3 bases from V and 6 from J, leaving 12 bases between them. Per the germline V gene, CDR1 is SGHRS and CDR2 is YFSETQ.

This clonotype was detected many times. The DNA of the CDR3 is TGCAGCGTTGAAGTTGCAGGGGGCCCCACCGGGGAGCTGTTTTTT. The encoded protein is CSVEVAGGPTGELFF. The J gene is TRBJ2-2, the V gene TRBV29-1; TRBD1 agrees at 8 bases. Germline CDR1 and CDR2: SQVTM and ANQGSEA. Trimming at V came to 1 base and at J to 4 bases, leaving 5 bases not matched to a gene. The CDR3 runs 15 residues.

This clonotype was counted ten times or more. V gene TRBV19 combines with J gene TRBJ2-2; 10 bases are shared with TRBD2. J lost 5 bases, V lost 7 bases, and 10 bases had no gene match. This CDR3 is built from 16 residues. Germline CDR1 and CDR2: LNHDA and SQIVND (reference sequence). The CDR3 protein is CASTSSGRSLTGELFF. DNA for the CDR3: TGTGCCAGTACAAGTAGCGGGAGGAGTCTGACCGGGGAGCTGTTTTTT.

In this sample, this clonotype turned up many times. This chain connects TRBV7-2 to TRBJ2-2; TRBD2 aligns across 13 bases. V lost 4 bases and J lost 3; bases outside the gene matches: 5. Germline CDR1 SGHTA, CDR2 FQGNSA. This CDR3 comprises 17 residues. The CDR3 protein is CASSSGLAGVDTGELFF. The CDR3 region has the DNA TGTGCCAGCAGCTCCGGACTAGCGGGAGTAGACACCGGGGAGCTGTTTTTT.

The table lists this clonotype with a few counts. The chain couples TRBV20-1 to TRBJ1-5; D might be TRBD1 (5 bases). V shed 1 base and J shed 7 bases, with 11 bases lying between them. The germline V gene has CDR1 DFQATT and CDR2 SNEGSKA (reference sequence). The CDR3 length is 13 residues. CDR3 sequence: CSARVRDWQPQHF. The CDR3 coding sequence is TGCAGTGCTAGAGTCCGGGACTGGCAGCCCCAGCATTTT.

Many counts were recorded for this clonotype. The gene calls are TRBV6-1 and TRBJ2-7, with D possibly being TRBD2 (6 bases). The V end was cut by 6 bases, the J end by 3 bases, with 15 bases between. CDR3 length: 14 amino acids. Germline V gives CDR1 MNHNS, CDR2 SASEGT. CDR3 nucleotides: TGTGCCAGCAGGAGACTCTCGGGAGTCTACGAGCAGTACTTC. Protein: CASRRLSGVYEQYF.

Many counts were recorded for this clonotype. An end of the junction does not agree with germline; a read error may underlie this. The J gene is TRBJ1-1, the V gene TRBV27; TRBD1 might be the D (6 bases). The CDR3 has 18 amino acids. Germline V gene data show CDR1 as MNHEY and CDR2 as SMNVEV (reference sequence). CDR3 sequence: CASSWFDPGTLSLRAGIF. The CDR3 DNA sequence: TGTGCCAGCAGTTGGTTCGACCCGGGGACACTTTCCCTCCGTGCTGGAATCTTT.

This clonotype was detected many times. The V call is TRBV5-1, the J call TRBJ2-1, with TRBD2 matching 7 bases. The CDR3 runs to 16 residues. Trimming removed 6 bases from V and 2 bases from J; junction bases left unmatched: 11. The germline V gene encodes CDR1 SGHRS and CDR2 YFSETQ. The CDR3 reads CASTRTRDGTYNEQFF. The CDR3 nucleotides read TGCGCCAGCACCAGGACTAGGGACGGCACCTACAATGAGCAGTTCTTC. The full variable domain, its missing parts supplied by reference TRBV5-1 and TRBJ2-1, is KAGVTQTPRYLIKTRGQQVTLSCSPISGHRSVSWYQQTPGQGLQFLFEYFSETQRNKGNFPGRFSGRQFSNSRSEMNVSTLELGDSALYLCASTRTRDGTYNEQFFGPGTRLTVL.

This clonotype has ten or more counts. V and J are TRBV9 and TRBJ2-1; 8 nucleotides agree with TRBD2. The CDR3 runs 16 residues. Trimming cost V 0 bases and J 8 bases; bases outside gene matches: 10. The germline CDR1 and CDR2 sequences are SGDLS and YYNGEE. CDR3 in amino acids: CASSVGGSGIVYEQFF. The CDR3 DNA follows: TGTGCCAGCAGCGTAGGGGGTAGCGGGATAGTCTATGAGCAGTTCTTC.

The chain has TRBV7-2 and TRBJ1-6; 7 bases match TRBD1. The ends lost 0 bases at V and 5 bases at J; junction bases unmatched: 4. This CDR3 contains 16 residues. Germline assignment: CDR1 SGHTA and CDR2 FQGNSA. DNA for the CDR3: TGTGCCAGCAGCTTAGCGAGCAGGGGGAATAATTCACCCCTCCACTTT. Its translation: CASSLASRGNNSPLHF.

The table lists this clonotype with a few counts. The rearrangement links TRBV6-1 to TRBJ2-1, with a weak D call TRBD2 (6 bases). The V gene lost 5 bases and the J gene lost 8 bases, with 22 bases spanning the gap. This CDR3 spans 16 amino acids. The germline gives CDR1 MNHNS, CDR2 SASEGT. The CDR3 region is CASSPRGGIVLDEQFF. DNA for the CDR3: TGTGCCAGCAGTCCGCGTGGAGGGATCGTTCTGGATGAGCAGTTCTTC.

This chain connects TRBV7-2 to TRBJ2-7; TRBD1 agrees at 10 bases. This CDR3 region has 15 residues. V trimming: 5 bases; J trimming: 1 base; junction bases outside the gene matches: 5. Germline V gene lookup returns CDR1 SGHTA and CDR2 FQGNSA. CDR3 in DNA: TGTGCCAGCAGCCGCGGGACAGGGGCTTCCTACGAGCAGTACTTC. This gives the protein CASSRGTGASYEQYF.

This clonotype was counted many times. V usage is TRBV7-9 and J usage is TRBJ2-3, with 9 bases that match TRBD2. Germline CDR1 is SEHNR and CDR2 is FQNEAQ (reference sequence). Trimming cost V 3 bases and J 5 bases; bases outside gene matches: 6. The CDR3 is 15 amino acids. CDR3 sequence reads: CASSFGTSRQDTQYF. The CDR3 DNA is TGTGCCAGCAGCTTTGGGACTAGCCGTCAAGATACGCAGTATTTT.

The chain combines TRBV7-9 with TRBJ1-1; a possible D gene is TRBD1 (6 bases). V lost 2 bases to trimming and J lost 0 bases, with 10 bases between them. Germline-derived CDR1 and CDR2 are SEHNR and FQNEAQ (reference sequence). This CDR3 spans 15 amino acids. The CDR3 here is CASSLFGGMNTEAFF. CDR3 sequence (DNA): TGTGCCAGCAGCTTATTTGGGGGCATGAACACTGAAGCTTTCTTT.

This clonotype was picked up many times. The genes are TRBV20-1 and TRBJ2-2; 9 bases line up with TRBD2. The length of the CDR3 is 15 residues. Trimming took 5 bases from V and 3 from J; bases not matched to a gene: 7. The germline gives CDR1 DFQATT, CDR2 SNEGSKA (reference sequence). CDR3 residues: CSAPRASGDTGELFF. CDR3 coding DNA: TGCAGTGCTCCCCGAGCTAGCGGGGACACCGGGGAGCTGTTTTTT.

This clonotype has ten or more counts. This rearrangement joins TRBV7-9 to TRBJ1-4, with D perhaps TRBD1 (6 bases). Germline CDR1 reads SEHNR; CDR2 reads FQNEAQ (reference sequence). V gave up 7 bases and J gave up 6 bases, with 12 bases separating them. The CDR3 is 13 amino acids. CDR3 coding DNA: TGTGCCAGCAAGGACAGCCTCCATGAAAAACTGTTTTTT. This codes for CASKDSLHEKLFF.